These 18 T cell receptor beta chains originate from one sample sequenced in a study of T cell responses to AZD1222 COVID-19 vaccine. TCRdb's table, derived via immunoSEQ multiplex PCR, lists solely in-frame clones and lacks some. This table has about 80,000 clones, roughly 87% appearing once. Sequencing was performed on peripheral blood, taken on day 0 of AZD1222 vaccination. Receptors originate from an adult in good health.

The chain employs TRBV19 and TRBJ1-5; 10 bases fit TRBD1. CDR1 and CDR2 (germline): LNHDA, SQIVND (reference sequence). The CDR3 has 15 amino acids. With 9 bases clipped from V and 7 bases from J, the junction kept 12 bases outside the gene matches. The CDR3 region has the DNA TGTGCCAGCTGCGACGGACAGGGGGGTACGCAGCCCCAGCATTTT. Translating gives CASCDGQGGTQPQHF.

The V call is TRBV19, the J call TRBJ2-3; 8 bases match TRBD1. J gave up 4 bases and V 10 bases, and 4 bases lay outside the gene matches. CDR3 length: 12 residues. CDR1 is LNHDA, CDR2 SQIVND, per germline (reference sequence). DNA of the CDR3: TGTGCCACCGACAGGGGTTCAGATACGCAGTATTTT. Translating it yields CATDRGSDTQYF.

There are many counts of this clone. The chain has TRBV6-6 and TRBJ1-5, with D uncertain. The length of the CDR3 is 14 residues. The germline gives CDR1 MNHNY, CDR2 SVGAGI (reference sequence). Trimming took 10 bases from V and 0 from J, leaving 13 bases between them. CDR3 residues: CATHGRTSNQPQHF. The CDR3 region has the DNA TGTGCCACCCATGGGAGGACTAGCAATCAGCCCCAGCATTTT.

CDR3 amino acids: CASSDRDRAGYGYTF. The CDR3 coding sequence is TGTGCCAGCAGCGACCGGGACAGGGCGGGGTATGGCTACACCTTC. The chain employs TRBV11-3 and TRBJ1-2; 9 bases match TRBD1. The V gene's germline CDR1 is SGHNT and CDR2 YENEEA. The CDR3 loop spans 15 amino acids. The junction had 9 bases not matched to a gene; V was cut back by 5 bases and J by 5 bases.

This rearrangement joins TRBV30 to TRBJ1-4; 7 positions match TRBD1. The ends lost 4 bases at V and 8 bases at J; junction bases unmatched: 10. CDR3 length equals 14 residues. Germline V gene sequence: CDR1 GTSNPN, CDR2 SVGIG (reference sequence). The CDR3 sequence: CAWTQEGQHEKLFF. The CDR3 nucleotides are TGTGCCTGGACCCAAGAGGGACAGCACGAAAAACTGTTTTTT. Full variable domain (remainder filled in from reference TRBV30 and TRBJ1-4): SQTIHQWPATLVQPVGSPLSLECTVEGTSNPNLYWYRQAAGRGLQLLFYSVGIGQISSEVPQNLSASRPQDRQFILSSKKLLLSDSGFYLCAWTQEGQHEKLFFGSGTQLSVL.

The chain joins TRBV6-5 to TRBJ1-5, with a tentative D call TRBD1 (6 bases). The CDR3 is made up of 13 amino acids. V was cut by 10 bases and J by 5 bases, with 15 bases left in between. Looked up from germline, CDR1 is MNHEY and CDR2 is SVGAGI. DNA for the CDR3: TGTGCCACCACAGGGTCCGGCGATCAGCCCCAGCATTTT. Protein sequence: CATTGSGDQPQHF.

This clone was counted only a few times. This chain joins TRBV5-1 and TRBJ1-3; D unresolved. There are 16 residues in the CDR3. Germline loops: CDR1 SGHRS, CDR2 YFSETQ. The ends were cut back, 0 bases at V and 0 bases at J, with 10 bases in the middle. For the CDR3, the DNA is TGCGCCAGCAGCTTGGGCCGTCGTCTCTCTGGAAACACCATATATTTT. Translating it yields CASSLGRRLSGNTIYF.

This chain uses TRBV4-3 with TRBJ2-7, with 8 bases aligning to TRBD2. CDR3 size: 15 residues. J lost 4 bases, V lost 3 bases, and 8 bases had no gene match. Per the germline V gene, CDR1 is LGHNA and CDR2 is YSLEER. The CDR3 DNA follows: TGCGCCAGCAGCCAGGCTAGCGGGTTAAGGTACGAGCAGTACTTC. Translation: CASSQASGLRYEQYF.

This CDR3 is CAISESTGGDHQPQHF. For the CDR3, the DNA is TGTGCCATCAGTGAGTCCACGGGGGGCGATCACCAGCCCCAGCATTTT. V usage is TRBV10-3 and J usage is TRBJ1-5; maybe TRBD1 (6 bases). V gave up 0 bases and J gave up 7 bases, with 16 bases separating them. The germline CDR1 and CDR2 sequences are ENHRY and SYGVKD. The CDR3 is 16 amino acids.

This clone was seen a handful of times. The chain's CDR3 is CAWRDREAFF. CDR3 coding DNA: TGTGCCTGGAGGGACAGGGAGGCTTTCTTT. V usage is TRBV30 and J usage is TRBJ1-1; TRBD1 agrees at 8 bases. This CDR3 region has 10 residues. With V trimmed by 3 bases and J by 11 bases, 2 bases remained unmatched. Germline CDR1 GTSNPN, CDR2 SVGIG (reference sequence).

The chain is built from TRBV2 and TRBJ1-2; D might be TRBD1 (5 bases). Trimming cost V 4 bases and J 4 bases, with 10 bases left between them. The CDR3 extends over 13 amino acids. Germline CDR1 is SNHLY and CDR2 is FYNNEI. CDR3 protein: CASSGQGLYGYTF. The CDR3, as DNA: TGTGCCAGCAGTGGGCAGGGACTCTATGGCTACACCTTC.

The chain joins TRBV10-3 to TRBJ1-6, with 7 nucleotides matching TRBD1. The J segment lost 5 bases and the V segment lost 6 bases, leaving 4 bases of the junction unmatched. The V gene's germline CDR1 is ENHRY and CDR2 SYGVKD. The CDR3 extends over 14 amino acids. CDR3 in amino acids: CAIRRDSDNSPLHF. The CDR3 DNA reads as TGTGCCATCAGGCGGGACAGCGATAATTCACCCCTCCACTTT.

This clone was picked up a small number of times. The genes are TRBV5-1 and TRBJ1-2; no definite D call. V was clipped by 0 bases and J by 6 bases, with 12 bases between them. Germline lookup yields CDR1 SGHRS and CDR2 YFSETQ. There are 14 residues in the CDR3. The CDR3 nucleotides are TGCGCCAGCAGCTTGGGACACGGTCTCAATGGCTACACCTTC. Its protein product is CASSLGHGLNGYTF.

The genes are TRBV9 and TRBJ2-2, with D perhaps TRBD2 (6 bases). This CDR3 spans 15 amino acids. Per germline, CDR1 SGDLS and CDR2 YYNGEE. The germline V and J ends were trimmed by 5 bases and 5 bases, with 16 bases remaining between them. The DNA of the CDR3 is TGTGCCAGCAGTCCCGGGCTCGCGGGGACCGGGGAGCTGTTTTTT. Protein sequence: CASSPGLAGTGELFF.

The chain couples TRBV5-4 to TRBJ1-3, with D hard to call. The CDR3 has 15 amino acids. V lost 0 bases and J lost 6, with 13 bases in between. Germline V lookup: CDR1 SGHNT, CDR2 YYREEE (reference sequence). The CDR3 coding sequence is TGTGCCAGCAGCTTGGGAGGACGTAGCGAAAACACCATATATTTT. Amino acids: CASSLGGRSENTIYF.

The DNA of the CDR3 is TGCGCCAGCAGCCCGACAGGGTTGCAGGTCGCAGCTTTCTTT. Encoded protein: CASSPTGLQVAAFF. This rearrangement joins TRBV5-1 to TRBJ1-1; TRBD1 aligns across 7 bases. From germline, CDR1 is SGHRS and CDR2 YFSETQ. The length of the CDR3 is 14 residues. V lost 4 bases, J lost 10 bases, and 13 bases stayed unmatched.

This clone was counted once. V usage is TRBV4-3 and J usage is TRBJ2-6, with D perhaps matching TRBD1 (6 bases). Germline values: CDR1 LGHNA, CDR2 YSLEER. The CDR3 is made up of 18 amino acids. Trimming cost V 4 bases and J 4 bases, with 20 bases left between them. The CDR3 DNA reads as TGCGCCAGCAGCCCTGTAGGGGGACCGAATGAGGGGGCCAACGTCCTGACTTTC. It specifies CASSPVGGPNEGANVLTF.

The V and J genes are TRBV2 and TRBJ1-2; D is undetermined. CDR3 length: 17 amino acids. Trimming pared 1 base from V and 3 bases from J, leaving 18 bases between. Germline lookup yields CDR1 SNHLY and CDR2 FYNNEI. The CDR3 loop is CASSEEVTSQSHYGYTF. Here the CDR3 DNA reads TGTGCCAGCAGTGAAGAGGTGACCAGCCAAAGTCACTATGGCTACACCTTC. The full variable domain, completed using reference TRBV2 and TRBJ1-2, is EPEVTQTPSHQVTQMGQEVILRCVPISNHLYFYWYRQILGQKVEFLVSFYNNEISEKSEIFDDQFSVERPDGSNFTLKIRSTKLEDSAMYFCASSEEVTSQSHYGYTFGSGTRLTVV.